This TCR beta chain was sequenced for a study of human T cells and chemical hapten exposure. TCRdb passed the RACE reads through MiXCR, listing each CDR3 protein once. The sample includes 65,000 to 95,000 distinct CDR3 sequences, around 9.4% of them seen just once. The CDR3 is 13 residues long. Germline-derived CDR1 and CDR2 are SGHTA and FQGNSA. V trimming: 2 bases; J trimming: 7 bases; junction bases outside the gene matches: 5. The time point: healthy volunteer bleed at 6 weeks. Extraction of total RNA was performed on unfractionated whole blood. The receptor was isolated from a female donor in good health. Some clones in this sample may be carry-over from other donors' samples. Source material: whole blood. V usage is TRBV7-2 and J usage is TRBJ2-7; TRBD2 aligns across 7 bases. The CDR3 here is CASSLRRGGEQYF. CDR3 DNA: TGTGCCAGCAGCTTAAGGCGGGGAGGGGAGCAGTACTTC. The variable domain in full, with the rest retrieved from reference TRBV7-2 and TRBJ2-7, is GAGVSQSPSNKVTEKGKDVELRCDPISGHTALYWYRQSLGQGLEFLIYFQGNSAPDKSGLPSDRFSAERTGGSVSTLTIQRTQQEDSAVYLCASSLRRGGEQYFGPGTRLTVT.